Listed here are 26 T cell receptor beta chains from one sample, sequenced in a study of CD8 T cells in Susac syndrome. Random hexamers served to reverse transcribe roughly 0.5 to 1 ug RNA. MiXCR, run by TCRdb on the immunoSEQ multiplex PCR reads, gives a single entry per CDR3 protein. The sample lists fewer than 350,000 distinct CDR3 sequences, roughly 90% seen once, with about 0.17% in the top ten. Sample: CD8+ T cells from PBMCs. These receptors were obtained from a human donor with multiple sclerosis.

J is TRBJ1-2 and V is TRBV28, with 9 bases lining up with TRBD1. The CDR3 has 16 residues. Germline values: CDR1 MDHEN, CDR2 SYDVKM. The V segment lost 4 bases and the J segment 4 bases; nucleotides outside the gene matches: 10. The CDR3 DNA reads TGTGCCAGCAGTTCCCCTGACAGGGGGGACCTCTATGGCTACACCTTC. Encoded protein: CASSSPDRGDLYGYTF.

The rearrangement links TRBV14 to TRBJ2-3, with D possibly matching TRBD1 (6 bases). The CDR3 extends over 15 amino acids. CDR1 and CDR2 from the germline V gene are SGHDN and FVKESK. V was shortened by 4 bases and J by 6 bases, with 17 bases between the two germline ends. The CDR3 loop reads CASSRTIGTKDTQYF. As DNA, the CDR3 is TGTGCCAGCAGCCGAACTATAGGGACAAAGGATACGCAGTATTTT.

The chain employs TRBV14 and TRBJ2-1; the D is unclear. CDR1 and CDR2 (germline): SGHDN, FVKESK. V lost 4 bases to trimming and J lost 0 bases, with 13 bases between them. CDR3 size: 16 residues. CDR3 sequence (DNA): TGTGCCAGCAGCCCCCCTAAGCCCCGCTCCTACAATGAGCAGTTCTTC. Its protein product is CASSPPKPRSYNEQFF.

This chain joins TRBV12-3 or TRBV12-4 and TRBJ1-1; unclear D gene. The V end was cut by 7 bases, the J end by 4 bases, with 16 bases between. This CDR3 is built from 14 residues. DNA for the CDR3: TGTGCCAGCACCCCTGGAGGGCCTGTCACTGAAGCTTTCTTT. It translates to CASTPGGPVTEAFF.

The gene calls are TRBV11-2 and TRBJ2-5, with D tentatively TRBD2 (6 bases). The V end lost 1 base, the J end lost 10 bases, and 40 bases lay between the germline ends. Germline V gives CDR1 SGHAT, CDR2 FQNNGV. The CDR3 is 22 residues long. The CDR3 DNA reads TGTGCCAGCAGCTTAGGGGGACGGCTAGCGCCCCAGGAGACCCAGTACATCCCTAACCAGTACTTC. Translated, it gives CASSLGGRLAPQETQYIPNQYF.

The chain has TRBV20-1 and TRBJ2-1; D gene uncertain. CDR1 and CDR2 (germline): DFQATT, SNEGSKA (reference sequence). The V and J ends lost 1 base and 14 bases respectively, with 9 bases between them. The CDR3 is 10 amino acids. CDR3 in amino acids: CSARGRKEFF. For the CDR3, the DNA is TGCAGTGCTAGAGGCAGAAAGGAGTTCTTC.

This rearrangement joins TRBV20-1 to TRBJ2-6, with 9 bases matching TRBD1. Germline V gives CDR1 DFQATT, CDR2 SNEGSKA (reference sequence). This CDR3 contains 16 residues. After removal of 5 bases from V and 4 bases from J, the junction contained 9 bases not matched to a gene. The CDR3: CSAPRDRAPGANVLTF. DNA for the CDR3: TGCAGTGCTCCCCGGGACAGGGCCCCCGGGGCCAACGTCCTGACTTTC.

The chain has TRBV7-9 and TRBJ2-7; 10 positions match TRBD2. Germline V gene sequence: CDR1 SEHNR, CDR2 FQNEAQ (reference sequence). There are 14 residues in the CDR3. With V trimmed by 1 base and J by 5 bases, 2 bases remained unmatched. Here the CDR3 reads CASSLGTSGNEQYF. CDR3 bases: TGTGCCAGCAGCTTAGGTACTAGCGGGAACGAGCAGTACTTC.

The CDR3 loop reads CASSEGQDEAFF. CDR3 coding DNA: TGTGCCAGCAGCGAGGGACAGGATGAAGCTTTCTTT. The V gene is TRBV7-4, the J gene TRBJ1-1; 8 nucleotides agree with TRBD1. This CDR3 has 12 residues. V trimming: 5 bases; J trimming: 7 bases; junction bases outside the gene matches: 3. The germline V gene has CDR1 SGHVT and CDR2 SQSDAQ.

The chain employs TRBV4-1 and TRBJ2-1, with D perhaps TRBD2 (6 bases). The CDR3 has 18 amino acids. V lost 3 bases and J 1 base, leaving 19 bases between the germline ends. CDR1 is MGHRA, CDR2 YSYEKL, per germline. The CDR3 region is CASSHPHRAGPSYNEQFF. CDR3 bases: TGCGCCAGCAGCCACCCTCACCGGGCGGGGCCTTCCTACAATGAGCAGTTCTTC.

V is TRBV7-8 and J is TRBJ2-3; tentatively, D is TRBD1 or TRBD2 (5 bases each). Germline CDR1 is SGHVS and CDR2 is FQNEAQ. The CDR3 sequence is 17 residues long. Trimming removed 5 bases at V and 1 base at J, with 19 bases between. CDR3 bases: TGTGCCAGCAGCCCGAACGCTTGGGGGAGCCGCACAGATACGCAGTATTTT. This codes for CASSPNAWGSRTDTQYF.

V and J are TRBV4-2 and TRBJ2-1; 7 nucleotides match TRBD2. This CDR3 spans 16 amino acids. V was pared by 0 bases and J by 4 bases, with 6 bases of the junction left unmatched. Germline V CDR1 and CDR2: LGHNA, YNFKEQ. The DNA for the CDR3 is TGTGCCAGCAGCCAAGAACCGGGCGGGAGTTACAATGAGCAGTTCTTC. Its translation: CASSQEPGGSYNEQFF.

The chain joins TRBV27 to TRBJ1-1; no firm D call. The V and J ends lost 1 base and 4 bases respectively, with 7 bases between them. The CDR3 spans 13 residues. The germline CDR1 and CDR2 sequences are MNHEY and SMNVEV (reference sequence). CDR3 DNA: TGTGCCAGCAGTTTATTTGTCGGCACTGAAGCTTTCTTT. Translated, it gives CASSLFVGTEAFF.

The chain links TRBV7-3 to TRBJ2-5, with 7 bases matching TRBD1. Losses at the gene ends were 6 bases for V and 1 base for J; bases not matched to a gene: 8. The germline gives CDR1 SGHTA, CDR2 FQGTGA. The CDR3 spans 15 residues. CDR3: CASSRRDRLQETQYF. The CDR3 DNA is TGTGCCAGCAGTCGACGGGACAGACTCCAAGAGACCCAGTACTTC.

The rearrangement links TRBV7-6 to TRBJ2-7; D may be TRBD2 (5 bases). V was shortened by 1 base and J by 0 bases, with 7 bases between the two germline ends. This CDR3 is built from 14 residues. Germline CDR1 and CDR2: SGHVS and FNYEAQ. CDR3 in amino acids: CASSLDGSSYEQYF. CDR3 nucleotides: TGTGCCAGCAGCTTAGATGGGAGCTCCTACGAGCAGTACTTC.

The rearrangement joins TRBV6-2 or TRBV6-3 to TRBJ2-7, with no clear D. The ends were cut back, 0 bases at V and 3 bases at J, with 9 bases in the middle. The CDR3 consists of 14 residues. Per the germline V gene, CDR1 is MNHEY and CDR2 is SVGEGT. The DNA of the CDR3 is TGTGCCAGCAGTTACTCGTATGAAGGCTACGAGCAGTACTTC. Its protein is CASSYSYEGYEQYF.

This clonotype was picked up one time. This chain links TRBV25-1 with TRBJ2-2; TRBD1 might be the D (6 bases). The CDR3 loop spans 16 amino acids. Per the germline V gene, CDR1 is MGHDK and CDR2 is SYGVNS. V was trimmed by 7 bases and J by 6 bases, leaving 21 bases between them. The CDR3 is CASTTSTGFQSGELFF. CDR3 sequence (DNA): TGTGCCAGCACGACCTCAACAGGGTTTCAGTCCGGGGAGCTGTTTTTT.

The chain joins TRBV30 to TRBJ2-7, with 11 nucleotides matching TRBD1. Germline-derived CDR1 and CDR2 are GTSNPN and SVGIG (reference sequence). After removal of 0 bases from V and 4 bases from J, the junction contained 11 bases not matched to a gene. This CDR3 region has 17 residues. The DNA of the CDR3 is TGTGCCTGGAGTGTACGGGTCATGGGACAGGGGGATTACGAGCAGTACTTC. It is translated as CAWSVRVMGQGDYEQYF. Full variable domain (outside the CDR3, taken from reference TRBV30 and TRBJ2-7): SQTIHQWPATLVQPVGSPLSLECTVEGTSNPNLYWYRQAAGRGLQLLFYSVGIGQISSEVPQNLSASRPQDRQFILSSKKLLLSDSGFYLCAWSVRVMGQGDYEQYFGPGTRLTVT.

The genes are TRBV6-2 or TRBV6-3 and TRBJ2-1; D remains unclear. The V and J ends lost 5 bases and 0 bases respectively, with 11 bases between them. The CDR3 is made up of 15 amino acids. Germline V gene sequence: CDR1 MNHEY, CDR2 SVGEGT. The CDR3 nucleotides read TGTGCCAGCAGTCTCTTAGGATTCTCCTACAATGAGCAGTTCTTC. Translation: CASSLLGFSYNEQFF.

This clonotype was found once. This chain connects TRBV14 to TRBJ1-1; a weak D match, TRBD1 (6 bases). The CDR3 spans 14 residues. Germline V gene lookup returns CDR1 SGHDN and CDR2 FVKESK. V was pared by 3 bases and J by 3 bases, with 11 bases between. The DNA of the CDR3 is TGTGCCAGCAGCCACACCTCAGGGGACACTGAAGCTTTCTTT. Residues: CASSHTSGDTEAFF.

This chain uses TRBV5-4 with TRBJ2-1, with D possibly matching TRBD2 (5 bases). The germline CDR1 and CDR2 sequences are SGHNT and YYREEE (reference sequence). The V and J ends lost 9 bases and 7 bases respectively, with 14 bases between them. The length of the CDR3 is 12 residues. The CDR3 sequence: CATKGARNEQFF. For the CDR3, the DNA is TGTGCCACTAAGGGAGCCCGGAATGAGCAGTTCTTC.

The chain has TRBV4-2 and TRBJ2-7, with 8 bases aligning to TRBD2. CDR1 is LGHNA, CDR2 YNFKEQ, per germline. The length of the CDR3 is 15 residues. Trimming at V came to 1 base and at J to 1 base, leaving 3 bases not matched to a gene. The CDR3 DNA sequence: TGTGCCAGCAGCCAAGGGACTAGCCCATCCTACGAGCAGTACTTC. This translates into CASSQGTSPSYEQYF.

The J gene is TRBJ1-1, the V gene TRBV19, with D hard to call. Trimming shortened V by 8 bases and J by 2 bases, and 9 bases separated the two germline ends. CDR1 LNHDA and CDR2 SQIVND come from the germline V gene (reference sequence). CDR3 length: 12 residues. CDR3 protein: CASQDFNTEAFF. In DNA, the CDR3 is TGTGCCAGTCAGGACTTTAACACTGAAGCTTTCTTT.

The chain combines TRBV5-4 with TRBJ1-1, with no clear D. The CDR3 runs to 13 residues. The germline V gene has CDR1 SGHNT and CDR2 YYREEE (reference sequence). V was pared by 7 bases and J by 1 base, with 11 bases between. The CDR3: CASGGWENTEAFF. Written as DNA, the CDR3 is TGTGCCAGCGGCGGGTGGGAGAACACTGAAGCTTTCTTT.

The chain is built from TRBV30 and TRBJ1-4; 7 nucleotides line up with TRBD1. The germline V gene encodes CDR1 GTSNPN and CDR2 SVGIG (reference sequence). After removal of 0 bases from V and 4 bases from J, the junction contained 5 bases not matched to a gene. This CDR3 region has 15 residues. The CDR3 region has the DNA TGTGCCTGGAGTGTACTGGGACAGAGTAATGAAAAACTGTTTTTT. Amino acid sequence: CAWSVLGQSNEKLFF.

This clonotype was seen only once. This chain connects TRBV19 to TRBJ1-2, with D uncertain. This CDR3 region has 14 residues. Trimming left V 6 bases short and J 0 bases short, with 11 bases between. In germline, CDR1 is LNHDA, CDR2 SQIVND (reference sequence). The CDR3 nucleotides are TGTGCCAGTAGCCCCGGGGTAGCTAACTATGGCTACACCTTC. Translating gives CASSPGVANYGYTF.